This T cell receptor (beta chain) was captured by sequencing in a study of CD8 T cells in ankylosing spondylitis. Study observations and caveats: Certain motif variants had earlier appeared in reactive arthritis synovial fluid and blood. In peripheral blood, disease-linked CD8+ clones occurred at relatively low frequencies.

Germline loops: CDR1 SGHVS, CDR2 FQNEAQ. After removal of 4 bases from V and 8 bases from J, the junction contained 4 bases not matched to a gene. CDR3 length: 13 residues. Notes on this clonotype: The antigen is not known.

TCRdb used MiXCR to reprocess the 5' RACE reads, holding one entry per CDR3 protein. The table records 150,000 to 250,000 distinct CDR3 sequences, 10% to 15% of them present only once. The sequence derives from a male donor with ankylosing spondylitis or in good health (not recorded which). Source material: blood, either unsorted or a sorted T cell fraction (not recorded which). This chain uses TRBV7-8 with TRBJ1-2, with TRBD1 matching over 10 bases. The CDR3, as DNA: TGTGCCAGCAGCTGGACAGGGGGTATGGGCTACACCTTC. It translates to CASSWTGGMGYTF.